These 3 T cell receptor beta chains were sequenced from one sample in a study of CD8 T cells in Susac syndrome. The RNA input was roughly 0.45 to 1 ug, and it was reverse transcribed with random hexamers. Using its own MiXCR run on the immunoSEQ multiplex PCR reads, TCRdb lists one record per CDR3 protein. The sample records a few hundred thousand distinct CDR3 sequences, about 90% being singletons. The sequencing input was CD4+ T cells from PBMCs. All receptors derive from a human donor with multiple sclerosis.

This chain uses TRBV19 with TRBJ2-2, with no clear D. The CDR3 length is 11 residues. Trimming removed 6 bases at V and 7 bases at J, with 6 bases between. Germline lookup yields CDR1 LNHDA and CDR2 SQIVND (reference sequence). The CDR3 DNA is TGTGCCAGTAGATTCTACGGGGAGCTGTTTTTT. As protein: CASRFYGELFF.

The gene calls are TRBV25-1 and TRBJ2-7; D ambiguous. This CDR3 comprises 11 residues. The V and J ends lost 6 bases and 1 base respectively, with 4 bases between them. Germline V gene lookup returns CDR1 MGHDK and CDR2 SYGVNS. The CDR3 here is CASRTSYEQYF. The CDR3, as DNA: TGTGCCAGCAGGACTTCCTACGAGCAGTACTTC.

The chain carries TRBV9 and TRBJ2-2; D may match TRBD1 or TRBD2 (5 bases each). Trimming removed 5 bases at V and 7 bases at J, with 21 bases between. In germline, CDR1 is SGDLS, CDR2 YYNGEE. The CDR3 length is 16 residues. The chain's CDR3 is CASRQPGTAEGGELFF. CDR3 coding DNA: TGTGCCAGCAGACAACCGGGGACGGCGGAAGGCGGGGAGCTGTTTTTT.